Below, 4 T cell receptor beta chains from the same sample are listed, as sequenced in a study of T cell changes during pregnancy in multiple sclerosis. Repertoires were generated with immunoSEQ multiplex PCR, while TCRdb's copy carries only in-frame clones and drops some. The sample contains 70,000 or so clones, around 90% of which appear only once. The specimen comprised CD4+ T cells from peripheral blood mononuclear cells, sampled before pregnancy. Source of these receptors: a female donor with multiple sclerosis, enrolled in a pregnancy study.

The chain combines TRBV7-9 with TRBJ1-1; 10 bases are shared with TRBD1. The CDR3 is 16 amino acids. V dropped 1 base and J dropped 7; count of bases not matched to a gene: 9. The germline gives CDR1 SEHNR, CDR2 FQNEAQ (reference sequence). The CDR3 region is CASSLVVGQGYGEAFF. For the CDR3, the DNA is TGTGCCAGCAGCTTAGTTGTGGGACAGGGGTACGGTGAAGCTTTCTTT.

CDR3 sequence reads: CASSGGTRGPQETQYF. The DNA for the CDR3 is TGCGCCAGCAGCGGGGGGACTAGGGGGCCGCAAGAGACCCAGTACTTC. This chain connects TRBV5-1 to TRBJ2-5; TRBD2 might be the D (8 bases). The CDR3 is made up of 16 amino acids. V shed 4 bases and J shed 2 bases, with 18 bases lying between them. Germline CDR1 reads SGHRS; CDR2 reads YFSETQ.

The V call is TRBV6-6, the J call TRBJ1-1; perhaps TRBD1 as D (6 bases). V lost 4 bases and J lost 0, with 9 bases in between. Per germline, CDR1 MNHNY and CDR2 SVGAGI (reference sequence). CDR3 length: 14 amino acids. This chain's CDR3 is CASSFTGMNTEAFF. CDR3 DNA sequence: TGTGCCAGCAGTTTTACAGGGATGAACACTGAAGCTTTCTTT.

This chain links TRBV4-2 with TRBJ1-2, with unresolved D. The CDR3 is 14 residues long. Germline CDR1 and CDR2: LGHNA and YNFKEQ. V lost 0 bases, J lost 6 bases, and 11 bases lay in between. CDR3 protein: CASSQEAGIDGYTF. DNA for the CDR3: TGTGCCAGCAGCCAAGAGGCAGGAATAGATGGCTACACCTTC.